Listed below are T cell receptor beta chains from one sample, sequenced in a study of T cells expressing NK-cell markers. TCRdb re-called the 5' RACE reads, yielding one record per CDR3 amino acid sequence without DNA. The sample shows about 460,000 distinct CDR3 sequences, and more than 1.4% sits with its ten largest clones. The material sequenced was blood T cells: a sorted CD56 or NKG2C T cell subset, CD4+ or CD8+ T cells, or bulk PBMC T cells (not recorded which). The receptors derive from a woman aged 45-65 years in good health. CDR3s include the opening cysteine and the closing phenylalanine or tryptophan.

J: TRBJ2-2
V: TRBV3-1
CDR3: CASSGPGQRTGELFF

J: TRBJ2-2
V: TRBV29-1
CDR3: CSVKGTTHTGELFF

J: TRBJ2-2
V: TRBV11-2
CDR3: CASSLGTSAANTGELFF

J: TRBJ2-1
V: TRBV28
CDR3: CASSLPGNEQFF

J: TRBJ1-1
V: TRBV13
CDR3: CASSLTSGKGMGFF

J: TRBJ2-7
V: TRBV11-2
CDR3: CASSLAGHSSYEQYF

J: TRBJ2-2
V: TRBV29-1
CDR3: CSVKANTGELFF

J: TRBJ2-3
V: TRBV11-2
CDR3: CASSLEPGFGTVDTQYF

J: TRBJ1-5
V: TRBV20-1
CDR3: CSARDPLGGSNQPQHF

J: TRBJ1-5
V: TRBV20-1
CDR3: CSARPRASNQPQHF

J: TRBJ2-5
V: TRBV29-1
CDR3: CSVASRSQETQYF

J: TRBJ2-6
V: TRBV5-1
CDR3: CASSHRTGERANVLTF

J: TRBJ2-2
V: TRBV5-1
CDR3: CASSLFLHGELFF

J: TRBJ2-6
V: TRBV30
CDR3: CAWTILTGLSGANVLTF

J: TRBJ1-1
V: TRBV29-1
CDR3: CSGRQGETEAFF

J: TRBJ2-1
V: TRBV15
CDR3: CATSRVGLVYNEQFF

J: TRBJ2-5
V: TRBV6-6
CDR3: CASSYSWGATQYF

J: TRBJ1-5
V: TRBV15
CDR3: CATSRKFGVNQPQHF

J: TRBJ1-3
V: TRBV11-3
CDR3: CASSLGQGGNTIYF

J: TRBJ2-1
V: TRBV12-3/TRBV12-4
CDR3: CASSSSLREDFF

J: TRBJ2-7
V: TRBV30
CDR3: CAWSPSGTGAYEQYF

J: TRBJ2-1
V: TRBV27
CDR3: CASTIQGTHNEQFF

J: TRBJ2-3
V: TRBV7-8
CDR3: CASSLVSGSGTDTQYF

J: TRBJ2-5
V: TRBV7-2
CDR3: CASSLDPRKETQYF

J: TRBJ2-3
V: TRBV7-9
CDR3: CASSLYLSTDTQYF

J: TRBJ2-4
V: TRBV20-1
CDR3: CSARDPTLAKNIQYF

J: TRBJ2-5
V: TRBV18
CDR3: CASSPLGQETQYF

J: TRBJ1-1
V: TRBV28
CDR3: CASSPGALNTEAFF

J: TRBJ2-1
V: TRBV7-9
CDR3: CASSPGQDYSYNEQFF

J: TRBJ2-6
V: TRBV7-8
CDR3: CASSSFTGANVLTF

J: TRBJ1-4
V: TRBV20-1
CDR3: CSARDDGQGAGGWSGANEKLFF

J: TRBJ2-7
V: TRBV4-2
CDR3: CASSQAGSTPYEQYF

J: TRBJ2-1
V: TRBV15
CDR3: CATSRDRSSSTQFF

J: TRBJ2-7
V: TRBV3-1
CDR3: CASSQVPSVASYEQYF

J: TRBJ1-2
V: TRBV20-1
CDR3: CSAKQGEGYTF

J: TRBJ2-6
V: TRBV14
CDR3: CASSQDADGTSGRGLANVLTF

J: TRBJ2-7
V: TRBV15
CDR3: CATSRDLAGVGEQYF

J: TRBJ2-2
V: TRBV20-1
CDR3: CSAKSPGSGGTGELFF

J: TRBJ1-2
V: TRBV10-3
CDR3: CAISESRGSISNYGYTF

J: TRBJ2-7
V: TRBV20-1
CDR3: CSARDRPTGAYEQYF

J: TRBJ2-5
V: TRBV6-6
CDR3: CASSQQGTQETQYF

J: TRBJ2-7
V: TRBV28
CDR3: CASCRLAGYEQYF

J: TRBJ2-5
V: TRBV3-1
CDR3: CASSQRGVRETQYF

J: TRBJ2-3
V: TRBV11-2
CDR3: CASSLLGGRTDTQYF

J: TRBJ1-1
V: TRBV6-6
CDR3: CASSFPKQYTEAFF

J: TRBJ2-1
V: TRBV29-1
CDR3: CSVDSSGIKFF

J: TRBJ2-5
V: TRBV3-1
CDR3: CASSQWTVQTQYF

J: TRBJ2-5
V: TRBV11-2
CDR3: CASSPQASREETQYF

J: TRBJ2-5
V: TRBV30
CDR3: CAWSVRETQYF